This TCR beta chain was observed in a study of long-term antiretroviral therapy in people with HIV (dated by TCRdb to between 2022 and 2023). In terms of the full investigation: Collection of the earliest samples took place about a decade ahead of the 2015 WHO recommendation for immediate ART, at a time when ART was typically delayed until CD4 counts fell. Whether ART initiation and durable HIV suppression were associated with changes in peripheral blood TRB repertoire composition and diversity was tested in a retrospective serial study. A total of 192 cryopreserved PBMC samples were contributed to the cohort by 30 adults with confirmed HIV infection, with samples collected serially over a mean of roughly six years (range 1-12). About 35% of the 30 participants with HIV were female. Test extractions of a monoclonal T-cell line alongside about 35 polyclonal samples showed no cross-contamination during QIAcube processing.

About this clone itself: The antigen this receptor binds is unknown. Per-nucleotide qualities are absent, and no much larger clonotype sits a single base away.

General conclusions and limits of the study: Since PBMC availability was limited, sequencing covered only the TCR beta chain, with no alpha chain pairing. CDR3 length ranges in HIV repertoires were narrower than in controls, and network structure suggested an antigen-experienced repertoire with only a slight naive shift after ART. Because pre-ART samples had limited cell numbers, unsorted PBMC were profiled rather than sorted CD4+ and CD8+ T cells. Starting ART was linked to a significant rise in TRB diversity, yet even with long-term ART the diversity remained significantly lower than in transplant donor controls. The samples were dated from the mid-2000s to the late 2010s, and the ART regimens that were used may be less effective than current ART regimens. Inferences about post-ART repertoire changes are limited because no data were available on ART adherence, viral resistance or therapy changes. Expanded TRB clones identified before ART initiation dominated the repertoire at all time points, although this dominance fluctuated and declined in many PLHIV after ART.

Inclusion was restricted to participants for whom at least one PBMC sample before ART initiation and at least two post-ART samples were available. Treatment was received in the United States of America by all participants with HIV. Before DNA extraction, cryopreserved samples of about 0.9-11 million PBMC were thawed and then washed. At the time of the earliest PBMC sample, participants with HIV were aged between about 20 and 60 years. Each participant contributed PBMC samples from 1-4 timepoints before ART initiation and 2-8 timepoints after ART initiation, with a median of 7 samples. Serial HIV viral load, CD4+ T-cell count, ART history and demographic data were obtained for every participant. Using a Qiagen kit on a QIAcube, genomic DNA was extracted from unsorted PBMC, with samples processed in batches of 12. The immunoSEQ hsTCRB v3.0 assay was used at survey level resolution to sequence the TRB variable region. A depth of roughly 35,000-50,000 T-cell genomes per sample was targeted for TRB sequencing. Pooled TRB libraries were sequenced on an Illumina MiSeq with a v3 150-cycle kit. For the original study's pipeline: Analysis of repertoires was carried out in R inside a reproducible Nextflow workflow spanning QC, data transformation and analysis. LymphoSeq2, an R package for exploring AIRR-Seq data, was used to implement custom analyses. A few samples yielding fewer than 5000 total TRB sequences were excluded, leaving more than 150 analyzed HIV repertoires. Among the roughly 190 retained HIV repertoires, 55 to 60 were collected before ART initiation and some 130 after ART initiation. Each repertoire was downsampled to 5000 TRB nucleotide sequences, and summary statistics were averaged across 100 downsampling iterations. TRB sequences were retained for analysis only if CDR3 regions of at least seven amino acids were present. Two measures captured diversity: a Shannon entropy-derived clonality score and the Gini coefficient. In the repertoire networks, any two of the top 5000 CDR3 amino acid sequences were linked whenever the two sequences differed by an edit distance of one. For TRB CDR3 amino acid sequences, antigen specificity groups and MHC restriction were predicted with GLIPH2. Known CMV, EBV, HIV or tissue antigen associations were flagged by matching CDR3 amino acid sequences against VDJdb and McPAS-TCR. Pre-ART, post-ART and control groups were compared with Wilcoxon signed-rank tests and Holm-Bonferroni correction. The source is immuneACCESS, and TCRdb retained only in-frame sequences with V and J called. Part of the clones is not carried over; for the studies checked, unresolved V genes explain less than half of this, and the remainder is unexplained. D and trimming come from the DNA, and the V and J calls and clone size come from that table. The sample has about 28,000 clones on record, 95% of them singletons. Around 3% of the sample goes to the ten largest clones.

There are 16 amino acids in the CDR3, from cysteine to phenylalanine inclusive. Only the CDR3 DNA stays, 48 bases, in frame from base 1. Deletion took 0 bases off V and 0 bases off J, with a span of 11 bases between the germline ends. The CDR1 and CDR2 encoded by the germline V gene are SGDLS and YYNGEE. This specimen consisted of unsorted PBMCs, obtained 5.3 years after starting antiretroviral therapy. The chain is encoded by TRBV9 joined to TRBJ2-3, with TRBD2 tentatively as D gene (6 bases match). This clonotype originated in a middle-aged man with HIV. The nucleotide sequence reads TGTGCCAGCAGCGTAGCGCCTGGGACTAGCACAGATACGCAGTATTTT. It translates to CASSVAPGTSTDTQYF.